Below are 25 T cell receptor beta chains sequenced from a single sample in a study of cytomegalovirus exposure and HLA in healthy donors (dated by TCRdb to the late 2010s). Library preparation used the immunoSEQ multiplex PCR assay. A mixture of 60 forward primers for TCR Vbeta segments and 13 reverse primers for TCR Jbeta segments was used in the multiplex PCR. TCRdb took this table from immuneACCESS and kept in-frame rearrangements with V and J called. Such tables lack part of the clones; where checked against another copy, unresolved V genes explain under half of the gap, and the rest is unexplained. Within this sample are some 170,000 clones, with 82% of them counted one time only. 1.5% of the sample is in the top ten clones. Sequencing was carried out using PBMCs. The receptors were sampled from a girl aged 10-17 years in good health and CMV-seropositive.

This clone was seen a few times. This chain connects TRBV25-1 to TRBJ2-7; D is undetermined. CDR1 is MGHDK and CDR2 is SYGVNS in the germline V gene. Between the trimmed V and J ends, which lost 5 bases and 0 bases, there was a span of 5 bases. CDR3 length: 12 residues. CDR3 nucleotide sequence: TGTGCCAGCAGTCTAAGCTCCTACGAGCAGTACTTC. As protein: CASSLSSYEQYF.

This clone appeared once. The rearrangement uses TRBV19 and TRBJ1-1; no definite D call. Trimming left V 3 bases short and J 3 bases short, with 8 bases between. The CDR3 is 13 amino acids. Germline lookup yields CDR1 LNHDA and CDR2 SQIVND (reference sequence). CDR3: CASSIASDTEAFF. In DNA, the CDR3 is TGTGCCAGTAGTATTGCCAGTGACACTGAAGCTTTCTTT.

This chain joins TRBV6-6 and TRBJ1-2, with a tentative D call TRBD1 (6 bases). The CDR3 consists of 13 residues. Trimming took off 6 bases at V and 3 bases at J, with 11 bases between the two ends. Germline loops: CDR1 MNHNY, CDR2 SVGAGI (reference sequence). CDR3 sequence (DNA): TGTGCCAGCAGCCGCGGACAGTACTATGGCTACACCTTC. Its protein product is CASSRGQYYGYTF.

The rearrangement joins TRBV5-5 to TRBJ2-5, with 12 bases identical to TRBD2. V dropped 3 bases and J dropped 1; count of bases not matched to a gene: 7. The CDR3 runs 17 residues. Germline V gene sequence: CDR1 SGHKS, CDR2 YYEKEE (reference sequence). The CDR3 spells CASSSPQTSGSQETQYF. The CDR3 nucleotides are TGTGCCAGCAGCTCCCCTCAGACTAGCGGGAGCCAAGAGACCCAGTACTTC.

The chain has TRBV7-8 and TRBJ2-5, with D hard to call. This CDR3 is 14 amino acids long. The germline V gene has CDR1 SGHVS and CDR2 FQNEAQ. V was pared by 5 bases and J by 4 bases, with 14 bases between. CDR3 region: CASSGWAGVETQYF. The CDR3 DNA sequence: TGTGCCAGCAGCGGCTGGGCAGGCGTAGAGACCCAGTACTTC.

This chain uses TRBV7-9 with TRBJ2-7, with 12 bases fitting TRBD2. Germline lookup yields CDR1 SEHNR and CDR2 FQNEAQ (reference sequence). With V trimmed by 1 base and J by 4 bases, 5 bases remained unmatched. This CDR3 contains 16 residues. The CDR3 region is CASSLGPSGRGYEQYF. Written as DNA, the CDR3 is TGTGCCAGCAGCTTAGGCCCTAGCGGGAGGGGTTACGAGCAGTACTTC.

Remarks on this clone: Other DNA variants within this sample encode the same CDR3. This sequence joins TRBV6-5 and TRBJ1-1; 9 bases line up with TRBD1. Germline lookup yields CDR1 MNHEY and CDR2 SVGAGI. The CDR3 is 16 amino acids. After removal of 4 bases from V and 4 bases from J, the junction contained 10 bases not matched to a gene. CDR3 protein: CASSSKQGAQGTEAFF. In nucleotides, the CDR3 is TGTGCCAGCAGTTCGAAACAGGGGGCCCAGGGCACTGAAGCTTTCTTT.

This clone was seen a handful of times. The chain combines TRBV28 with TRBJ2-3; TRBD2 might be the D (6 bases). The germline CDR1 and CDR2 sequences are MDHEN and SYDVKM. The CDR3 length is 14 residues. With 1 base removed from V and 6 bases from J, the gap between germline ends came to 11 bases. Here the CDR3 DNA reads TGTGCCAGCAGTTTATATGGGGCGGGGGATACGCAGTATTTT. Its protein is CASSLYGAGDTQYF.

V usage is TRBV6-6 and J usage is TRBJ2-7, with D uncertain. The V end was cut by 6 bases, the J end by 2 bases, with 20 bases between. Per the germline V gene, CDR1 is MNHNY and CDR2 is SVGAGI (reference sequence). The CDR3 runs 16 residues. The CDR3 DNA sequence: TGTGCCAGCAGCCCACGGGTTTCAACGCATACCTACGAGCAGTACTTC. Protein sequence: CASSPRVSTHTYEQYF.

The chain employs TRBV5-6 and TRBJ1-3, with D maybe TRBD1 (5 bases). The CDR3 has 14 amino acids. The V and J ends lost 1 base and 4 bases respectively, with 9 bases between them. CDR1 and CDR2 from the germline V gene are SGHDT and YYEEEE. The CDR3, as DNA: TGTGCCAGCAGCTTGAGGGGTCCGGGAAACACCATATATTTT. Its translation: CASSLRGPGNTIYF. The variable domain in full, completed from reference TRBV5-6 and TRBJ1-3, reads DAGVTQSPTHLIKTRGQQVTLRCSPKSGHDTVSWYQQALGQGPQFIFQYYEEEERQRGNFPDRFSGHQFPNYSSELNVNALLLGDSALYLCASSLRGPGNTIYFGEGSWLTVV.

V and J are TRBV6-5 and TRBJ1-3; TRBD1 agrees at 9 bases. V dropped 6 bases and J dropped 4; count of bases not matched to a gene: 1. Germline values: CDR1 MNHEY, CDR2 SVGAGI. The CDR3 consists of 13 residues. CDR3 sequence (DNA): TGTGCCAGCAGCGACAGGGGGGGAAACACCATATATTTT. Amino acids: CASSDRGGNTIYF.

The V gene is TRBV30, the J gene TRBJ2-5; D is uncertain. With the DNA end fitting TRBJ2-7 better, the J assignment may be wrong. The CDR3 has 13 amino acids. Germline values: CDR1 GTSNPN, CDR2 SVGIG (reference sequence). DNA of the CDR3: TGTGCCTGGAGTGTACCTGGAGCCTACGAGCAGTACTTC. Protein: CAWSVPGAYEQYF.

J is TRBJ2-4 and V is TRBV2, with unresolved D. The CDR3 has 18 amino acids. Trimming shortened V by 3 bases and J by 1 base, and 19 bases separated the two germline ends. Per germline, CDR1 SNHLY and CDR2 FYNNEI. CDR3 region: CASSDILLIITAKNIQYF. The CDR3 coding sequence is TGTGCCAGCAGTGACATCCTACTAATCATCACCGCCAAAAACATTCAGTACTTC.

The V gene is TRBV11-2, the J gene TRBJ2-5, with 14 positions matching TRBD2. Germline lookup yields CDR1 SGHAT and CDR2 FQNNGV. V shed 5 bases and J 4 bases; nucleotides not matched to a gene: 9. This CDR3 is built from 17 residues. The CDR3 DNA is TGTGCCAGCAGCCCCCTGGGACTAGCGGGAGTACTAGAGACCCAGTACTTC. Its translation is CASSPLGLAGVLETQYF.

The chain links TRBV5-4 to TRBJ2-3; 10 bases agree with TRBD1. From germline, CDR1 is SGHNT and CDR2 YYREEE (reference sequence). J was trimmed by 4 bases and V by 3 bases; bases with no gene match: 11. The CDR3 contains 17 residues. CDR3 sequence reads: CASSSRNRDRGADTQYF. The CDR3 coding sequence is TGTGCCAGCAGCTCTAGGAACCGGGACAGGGGCGCAGATACGCAGTATTTT.

The CDR3 DNA follows: TGTGCCAGCAGCTTGGACCCGAGATACAGCACAGATACGCAGTATTTT. This sequence encodes CASSLDPRYSTDTQYF. The chain carries TRBV5-6 and TRBJ2-3; D gene uncertain. Germline V gene sequence: CDR1 SGHDT, CDR2 YYEEEE. This CDR3 contains 16 residues. V lost 0 bases and J lost 0, with 11 bases in between.

The chain carries TRBV5-6 and TRBJ2-7; the match to TRBD1 covers 12 bases. Germline loops: CDR1 SGHDT, CDR2 YYEEEE. The CDR3 sequence is 15 residues long. V was pared by 4 bases and J by 4 bases, with 6 bases of the junction left unmatched. The CDR3 sequence: CASSVGQGARYEQYF. The CDR3 DNA sequence: TGTGCCAGCAGCGTGGGACAGGGGGCGCGGTACGAGCAGTACTTC.

The chain has TRBV7-9 and TRBJ2-2; 11 nucleotides agree with TRBD1. V gave up 5 bases and J gave up 4 bases; unmatched junction bases: 9. The CDR3 consists of 17 residues. Germline V gives CDR1 SEHNR, CDR2 FQNEAQ (reference sequence). CDR3 sequence reads: CASSPRTGGIGTGELFF. The CDR3 nucleotides are TGTGCCAGCAGCCCAAGGACAGGGGGCATCGGCACCGGGGAGCTGTTTTTT.

The CDR3 here is CASSRTGTGDEKLFF. CDR3 DNA: TGTGCCAGCAGCCGTACCGGGACAGGGGATGAAAAACTGTTTTTT. The chain carries TRBV7-9 and TRBJ1-4; 10 nucleotides agree with TRBD1. The CDR3 contains 15 residues. Per germline, CDR1 SEHNR and CDR2 FQNEAQ (reference sequence). V lost 5 bases, J lost 6 bases, and 6 bases stayed unmatched.

The CDR3 is CASSKGRTGAYGYTF. The CDR3 nucleotides read TGTGCCAGTAGTAAGGGAAGGACAGGGGCCTATGGCTACACCTTC. The chain employs TRBV19 and TRBJ1-2; TRBD1 matches at 9 bases. The CDR3 loop spans 15 amino acids. Germline V gene data show CDR1 as LNHDA and CDR2 as SQIVND (reference sequence). Losses at the gene ends were 4 bases for V and 4 bases for J; bases not matched to a gene: 7.

The J gene is TRBJ2-1, the V gene TRBV5-1; D possibly corresponds to TRBD2 (5 bases). The CDR3 totals 15 residues. The germline V and J ends were trimmed by 2 bases and 8 bases, with 17 bases remaining between them. The germline gives CDR1 SGHRS, CDR2 YFSETQ. The CDR3 here is CASSFRDTGVDEQFF. The CDR3 nucleotides are TGCGCCAGCAGCTTTAGGGATACCGGGGTAGATGAGCAGTTCTTC.

The rearrangement joins TRBV5-1 to TRBJ1-1; D is undetermined. The CDR3 consists of 14 residues. Germline V gives CDR1 SGHRS, CDR2 YFSETQ. V was clipped by 0 bases and J by 1 base, with 7 bases between them. CDR3 protein: CASSLDAGNTEAFF. The CDR3 bases are TGCGCCAGCAGCTTGGATGCAGGGAACACTGAAGCTTTCTTT.

The J gene is TRBJ1-5, the V gene TRBV27; 9 bases align to TRBD1. The V gene end was trimmed by 8 bases and the J gene end by 3 bases; junction bases not matched to a gene: 5. Germline V gene sequence: CDR1 MNHEY, CDR2 SMNVEV (reference sequence). The CDR3 spans 14 residues. CDR3 in DNA: TGTGCCAGCCAGGACAGGGGATTCAATCAGCCCCAGCATTTT. This gives the protein CASQDRGFNQPQHF.

This chain connects TRBV6-5 to TRBJ2-5, with TRBD1 identical over 10 bases. CDR3 size: 14 residues. Germline CDR1 is MNHEY and CDR2 is SVGAGI. Trimming at V came to 2 bases and at J to 5 bases, leaving 2 bases not matched to a gene. CDR3 sequence: CASSYTGQGETQYF. The DNA of the CDR3 is TGTGCCAGCAGTTACACGGGACAGGGGGAGACCCAGTACTTC.

V and J are TRBV9 and TRBJ2-2, with 8 positions matching TRBD2. V shed 0 bases, J shed 1 base, and the junction held 2 bases outside the gene matches. CDR1 is SGDLS, CDR2 YYNGEE, per germline. This CDR3 has 16 residues. CDR3 loop: CASSVEAGGNTGELFF. DNA for the CDR3: TGTGCCAGCAGCGTAGAGGCGGGGGGGAACACCGGGGAGCTGTTTTTT.